This passage covers 14 T cell receptor beta chains from one sample sequenced in a study of blood T cell repertoires in COVID-19. The assay was immunoSEQ multiplex PCR, and TCRdb's table has in-frame clones only and misses some. This sample has 200,000 to 250,000 clones, with under 90% found just once. The specimen was PBMCs or T cells enriched from blood (not recorded which). The receptor source for this set is a woman between 45 and 65 years old who had been exposed to COVID-19.

The chain couples TRBV5-5 to TRBJ1-5; D not resolved. This CDR3 region has 15 residues. In germline, CDR1 is SGHKS, CDR2 YYEKEE (reference sequence). The V end was cut by 1 base, the J end by 7 bases, with 15 bases between. The CDR3 bases are TGTGCCAGCAGCTTGTGGGGAGGGTTTAGACAGCCCCAGCATTTT. This translates into CASSLWGGFRQPQHF.

This rearrangement joins TRBV5-1 to TRBJ2-2; D gene uncertain. CDR3 length equals 13 residues. Trimming cost V 1 base and J 3 bases, with 4 bases left between them. In germline, CDR1 is SGHRS, CDR2 YFSETQ. The CDR3 reads CASSLTHTGELFF. The DNA for the CDR3 is TGCGCCAGCAGCTTGACACACACCGGGGAGCTGTTTTTT.

The chain joins TRBV6-5 to TRBJ1-1, with 9 bases matching TRBD1. The CDR3 covers 14 residues. Germline V gene sequence: CDR1 MNHEY, CDR2 SVGAGI. The J segment lost 4 bases and the V segment lost 7 bases, leaving 7 bases of the junction unmatched. The CDR3 region is CASTRDRAGTEAFF. DNA for the CDR3: TGTGCCAGCACTAGGGACAGGGCGGGCACTGAAGCTTTCTTT.

The genes are TRBV10-3 and TRBJ2-7; 7 nucleotides line up with TRBD2. Germline CDR1 is ENHRY and CDR2 is SYGVKD. V lost 0 bases and J lost 5; bases outside the gene matches: 16. This CDR3 region has 18 residues. CDR3 residues: CAISESLGREGIRDEQYF. CDR3 coding DNA: TGTGCCATCAGTGAGTCTTTGGGCAGGGAGGGCATACGCGACGAGCAGTACTTC.

V is TRBV5-1 and J is TRBJ2-3; the match to TRBD1 covers 7 bases. Germline CDR1 SGHRS, CDR2 YFSETQ. Unmatched junction bases numbered 9, after V lost 2 bases and J lost 3 bases. This CDR3 has 16 residues. CDR3 in amino acids: CASSFGQAIRTDTQYF. The CDR3 bases are TGCGCCAGCAGCTTTGGACAGGCTATCAGGACAGATACGCAGTATTTT.

The count of this clone is one. This chain uses TRBV7-9 with TRBJ2-3; 7 nucleotides agree with TRBD2. Germline CDR1 and CDR2: SEHNR and FQNEAQ (reference sequence). The CDR3 consists of 11 residues. V lost 6 bases to trimming and J lost 6 bases; unmatched junction nucleotides: 0. Here the CDR3 DNA reads TGTGCCAGCAGGGGGGGGGATACGCAGTATTTT. The encoded protein is CASRGGDTQYF.

The rearrangement uses TRBV27 and TRBJ1-6; D uncertain. Per germline, CDR1 MNHEY and CDR2 SMNVEV (reference sequence). V lost 4 bases, J lost 4 bases, and 8 bases lay in between. The CDR3 loop spans 14 amino acids. This CDR3 reads CASSSPGYNSPLHF. CDR3 sequence (DNA): TGTGCCAGCAGTTCCCCAGGATATAATTCACCCCTCCACTTT.

The chain is built from TRBV6-2 or TRBV6-3 and TRBJ2-1; 10 nucleotides line up with TRBD1. Germline V lookup: CDR1 MNHEY, CDR2 SVGEGT. This CDR3 is built from 15 residues. The V segment lost 5 bases and the J segment 9 bases; nucleotides outside the gene matches: 10. The CDR3 DNA follows: TGTGCCAGCAGTCCGACCGGGACAGGGGTCAGTGAGCAGTTCTTC. Translating gives CASSPTGTGVSEQFF.

The chain uses TRBV27 and TRBJ1-1; D ambiguous. Germline V gives CDR1 MNHEY, CDR2 SMNVEV (reference sequence). The CDR3 runs to 15 residues. Between the trimmed V and J ends, which lost 3 bases and 4 bases, there was a span of 15 bases. The CDR3, as DNA: TGTGCCAGCAGTTTTTTGGAGCCAGAGGGCACTGAAGCTTTCTTT. Its translation is CASSFLEPEGTEAFF.

The chain recombines TRBV7-2 with TRBJ1-2; TRBD1 is a possible D gene (6 bases). V gave up 3 bases and J gave up 3 bases, with 8 bases separating them. The CDR3 sequence is 13 residues long. Per germline, CDR1 SGHTA and CDR2 FQGNSA. The CDR3 DNA follows: TGTGCCAGCAGCTTGGACAGAGACTATGGCTACACCTTC. Translating gives CASSLDRDYGYTF.

J is TRBJ1-4 and V is TRBV10-2, with D perhaps TRBD1 (5 bases). Germline loops: CDR1 WSHSY, CDR2 SAAADI. The germline V and J ends were trimmed by 5 bases and 3 bases, with 16 bases remaining between them. The CDR3 runs to 16 residues. CDR3 sequence reads: CASSPELRVPNEKLFF. DNA of the CDR3: TGCGCCAGCAGTCCGGAACTCAGGGTTCCTAATGAAAAACTGTTTTTT.

The chain links TRBV2 to TRBJ2-2; D perhaps matches TRBD2 (6 bases). Germline loops: CDR1 SNHLY, CDR2 FYNNEI. This CDR3 spans 15 amino acids. V gave up 8 bases and J gave up 7 bases, with 20 bases separating them. For the CDR3, the DNA is TGTGCCAGCGGTTCACTAGCTTCCGGGATCGGGGAGCTGTTTTTT. This gives the protein CASGSLASGIGELFF.

The V gene is TRBV20-1, the J gene TRBJ1-2; perhaps TRBD1 as D (6 bases). Germline CDR1 and CDR2: DFQATT and SNEGSKA (reference sequence). V shed 3 bases and J shed 4 bases, with 15 bases lying between them. This CDR3 is built from 14 residues. The CDR3 protein is CSASTGTQGYGYTF. DNA of the CDR3: TGCAGTGCTAGTACCGGGACACAAGGCTATGGCTACACCTTC.

There are many counts of this clone. This chain links TRBV2 with TRBJ1-6; 7 bases agree with TRBD1. The germline CDR1 and CDR2 sequences are SNHLY and FYNNEI. The CDR3 runs to 15 residues. The V gene end was trimmed by 5 bases and the J gene end by 7 bases; junction bases not matched to a gene: 8. Written as DNA, the CDR3 is TGTGCCAGCAGTCCTAGGACAGGAAGCAATTCACCCCTCCACTTT. This translates into CASSPRTGSNSPLHF.